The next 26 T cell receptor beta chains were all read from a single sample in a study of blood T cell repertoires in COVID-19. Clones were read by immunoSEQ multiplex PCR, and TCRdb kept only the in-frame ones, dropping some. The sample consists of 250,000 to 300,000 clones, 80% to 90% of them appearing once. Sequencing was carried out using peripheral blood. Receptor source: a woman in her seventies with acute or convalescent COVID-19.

DNA of the CDR3: TGTGCTAGTGGCCTTACAGGGTCCACTGAAGCTTTCTTT. It codes for CASGLTGSTEAFF. The chain carries TRBV12-5 and TRBJ1-1; tentative D call: TRBD1 (6 bases). Trimming removed 6 bases from V and 4 bases from J, with 12 bases in between. Germline V gene data show CDR1 as LGHNT and CDR2 as FRNRAP. CDR3 length: 13 residues.

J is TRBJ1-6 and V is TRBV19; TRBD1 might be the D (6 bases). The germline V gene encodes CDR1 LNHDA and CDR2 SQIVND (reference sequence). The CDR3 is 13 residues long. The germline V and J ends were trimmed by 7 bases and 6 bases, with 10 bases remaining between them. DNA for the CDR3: TGTGCCAGTAAGGGAGGGGGTAATTCACCCCTCCACTTT. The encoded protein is CASKGGGNSPLHF.

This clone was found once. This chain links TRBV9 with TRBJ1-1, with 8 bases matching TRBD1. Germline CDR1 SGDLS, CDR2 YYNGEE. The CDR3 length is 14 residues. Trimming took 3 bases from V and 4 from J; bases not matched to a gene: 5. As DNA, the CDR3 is TGTGCCAGCAGCGCCGGGACAGGCCCCACTGAAGCTTTCTTT. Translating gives CASSAGTGPTEAFF.

The CDR3 DNA sequence: TGTGCCAGCAGCTTACACGGAGACTCACCCCTCCACTTT. Protein product: CASSLHGDSPLHF. The V gene is TRBV7-2, the J gene TRBJ1-6; D gene ambiguous. Germline loops: CDR1 SGHTA, CDR2 FQGNSA. The CDR3 consists of 13 residues. The V and J ends lost 2 bases and 10 bases respectively, with 9 bases between them.

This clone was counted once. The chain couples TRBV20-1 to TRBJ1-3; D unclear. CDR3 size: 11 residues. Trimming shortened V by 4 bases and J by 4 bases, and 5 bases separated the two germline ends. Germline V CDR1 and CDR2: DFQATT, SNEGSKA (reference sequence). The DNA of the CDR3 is TGCAGTGCTACCAAAGGAAACACCATATATTTT. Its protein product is CSATKGNTIYF.

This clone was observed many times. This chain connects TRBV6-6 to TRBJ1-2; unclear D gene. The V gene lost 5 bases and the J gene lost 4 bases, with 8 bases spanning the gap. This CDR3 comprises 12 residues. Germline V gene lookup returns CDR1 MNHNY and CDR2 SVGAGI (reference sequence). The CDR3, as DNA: TGTGCCAGCAGTGCGGGGATCTATGGCTACACCTTC. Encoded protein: CASSAGIYGYTF.

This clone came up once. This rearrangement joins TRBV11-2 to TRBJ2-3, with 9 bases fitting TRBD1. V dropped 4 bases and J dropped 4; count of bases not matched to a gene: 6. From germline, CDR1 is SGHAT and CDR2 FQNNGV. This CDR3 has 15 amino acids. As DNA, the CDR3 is TGTGCCAGCAGCTCCCGCGGGACAGGGTCAGATACGCAGTATTTT. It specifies CASSSRGTGSDTQYF.

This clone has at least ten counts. The CDR3 loop is CASSRLISGTGSGNTIYF. The CDR3 coding sequence is TGTGCCAGCAGCCGCCTTATTTCGGGGACAGGTTCTGGAAACACCATATATTTT. The chain employs TRBV4-2 and TRBJ1-3; 8 bases line up with TRBD1. Germline trimming cut 4 bases from V and 1 base from J; bases unmatched to any gene: 12. Germline V CDR1 and CDR2: LGHNA, YNFKEQ. This CDR3 is built from 18 residues.

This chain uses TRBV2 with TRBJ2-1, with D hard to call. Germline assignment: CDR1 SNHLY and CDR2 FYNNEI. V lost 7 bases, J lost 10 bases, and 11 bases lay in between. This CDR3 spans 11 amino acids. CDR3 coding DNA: TGTGCCAGCACTTTGATCCGGGAGCAGTTCTTC. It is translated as CASTLIREQFF.

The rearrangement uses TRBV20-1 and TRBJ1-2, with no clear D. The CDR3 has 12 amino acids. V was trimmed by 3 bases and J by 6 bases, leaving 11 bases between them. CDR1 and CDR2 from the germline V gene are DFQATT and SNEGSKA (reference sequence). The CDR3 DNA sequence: TGCAGTGCTAGTGGCAGTGAGGATGGCTACACCTTC. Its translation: CSASGSEDGYTF.

The chain's CDR3 is CAISQGGTGEQYF. The CDR3 DNA is TGTGCCATCAGCCAAGGCGGGACCGGCGAGCAGTACTTC. The J gene is TRBJ2-7, the V gene TRBV10-3; possibly TRBD2 for D (6 bases). Germline assignment: CDR1 ENHRY and CDR2 SYGVKD. The V end lost 6 bases, the J end lost 6 bases, and 15 bases lay between the germline ends. CDR3 length equals 13 residues.

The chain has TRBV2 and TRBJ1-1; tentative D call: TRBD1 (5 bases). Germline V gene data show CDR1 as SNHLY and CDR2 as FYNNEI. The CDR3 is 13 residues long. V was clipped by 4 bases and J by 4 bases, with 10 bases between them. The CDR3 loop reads CASSVLGATEAFF. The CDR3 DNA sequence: TGTGCCAGCAGTGTCCTAGGGGCCACTGAAGCTTTCTTT.

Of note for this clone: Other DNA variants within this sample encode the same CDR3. The CDR3 DNA reads as TGCAGCGGGGGACAGGGAGGGGACTATGGCTACACCTTC. This gives the protein CSGGQGGDYGYTF. The genes are TRBV29-1 and TRBJ1-2; 9 bases are shared with TRBD1. The trim removed 7 bases at V and 3 bases at J, leaving 6 bases unmatched. This CDR3 contains 13 residues. Looked up from germline, CDR1 is SQVTM and CDR2 is ANQGSEA.

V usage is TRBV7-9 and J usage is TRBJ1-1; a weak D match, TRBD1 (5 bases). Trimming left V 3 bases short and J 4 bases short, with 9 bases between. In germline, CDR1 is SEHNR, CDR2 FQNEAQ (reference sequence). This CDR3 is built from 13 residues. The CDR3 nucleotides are TGTGCCAGCAGCTTCGGGGGTGGCACTGAAGCTTTCTTT. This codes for CASSFGGGTEAFF.

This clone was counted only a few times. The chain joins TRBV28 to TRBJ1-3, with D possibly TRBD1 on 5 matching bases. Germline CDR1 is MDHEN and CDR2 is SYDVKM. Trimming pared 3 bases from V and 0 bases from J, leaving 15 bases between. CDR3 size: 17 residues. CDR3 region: CASSFGGPSHSGNTIYF. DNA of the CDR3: TGTGCCAGCAGTTTCGGGGGACCTTCACACTCTGGAAACACCATATATTTT.

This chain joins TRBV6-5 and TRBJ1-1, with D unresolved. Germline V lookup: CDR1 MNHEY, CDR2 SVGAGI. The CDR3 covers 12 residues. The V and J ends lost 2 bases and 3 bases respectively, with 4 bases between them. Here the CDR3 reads CASSYPYTEAFF. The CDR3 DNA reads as TGTGCCAGCAGTTACCCTTACACTGAAGCTTTCTTT.

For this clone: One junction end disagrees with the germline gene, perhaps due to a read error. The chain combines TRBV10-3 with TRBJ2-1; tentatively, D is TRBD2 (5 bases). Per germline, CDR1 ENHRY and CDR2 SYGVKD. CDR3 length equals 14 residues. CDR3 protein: CAIRDAGAGNEQFF. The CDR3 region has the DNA TGTGCCATCCGTGACGCAGGCGCGGGCAATGAGCAGTTCTTC.

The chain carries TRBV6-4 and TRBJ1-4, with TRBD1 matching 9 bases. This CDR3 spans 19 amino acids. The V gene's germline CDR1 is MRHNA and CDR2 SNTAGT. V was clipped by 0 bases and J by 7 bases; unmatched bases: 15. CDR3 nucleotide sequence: TGTGCCAGCAGTGACTCGAGGACAGGGGAGGACTGGAACCCTGAAAAACTGTTTTTT. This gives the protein CASSDSRTGEDWNPEKLFF.

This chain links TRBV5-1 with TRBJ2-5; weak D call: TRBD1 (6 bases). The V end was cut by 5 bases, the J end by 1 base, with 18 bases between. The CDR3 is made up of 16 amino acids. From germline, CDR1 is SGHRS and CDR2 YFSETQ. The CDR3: CASSPQLGAPQETQYF. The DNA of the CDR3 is TGCGCCAGCAGTCCTCAGTTGGGGGCTCCCCAAGAGACCCAGTACTTC.

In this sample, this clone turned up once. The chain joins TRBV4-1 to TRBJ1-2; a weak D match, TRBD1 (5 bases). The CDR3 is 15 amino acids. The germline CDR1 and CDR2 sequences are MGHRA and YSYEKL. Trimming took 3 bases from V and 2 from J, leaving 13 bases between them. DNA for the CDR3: TGCGCCAGCAGCCACCCCTTGACAGAAAACTATGGCTACACCTTC. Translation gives CASSHPLTENYGYTF.

The CDR3 DNA reads as TGTGCCAGTAGTGATAGCGGGGGGCTGGTCGAGACCCAGTACTTC. This translates into CASSDSGGLVETQYF. The chain combines TRBV19 with TRBJ2-5, with TRBD2 matching over 10 bases. Germline V gives CDR1 LNHDA, CDR2 SQIVND (reference sequence). The CDR3 loop spans 15 amino acids. Unmatched junction bases numbered 8, after V lost 5 bases and J lost 5 bases.

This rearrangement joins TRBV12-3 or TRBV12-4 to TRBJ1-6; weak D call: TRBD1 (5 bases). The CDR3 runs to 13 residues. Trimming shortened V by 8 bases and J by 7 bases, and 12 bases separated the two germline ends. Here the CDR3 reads CASGQGPNSPLHF. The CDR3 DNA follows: TGTGCCAGCGGGCAGGGTCCCAATTCACCCCTCCACTTT.

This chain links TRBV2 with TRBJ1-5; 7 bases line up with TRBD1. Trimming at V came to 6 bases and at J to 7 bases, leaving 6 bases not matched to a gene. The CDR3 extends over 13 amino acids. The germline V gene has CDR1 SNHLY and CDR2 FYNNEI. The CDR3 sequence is CASRGQRSQPQHF. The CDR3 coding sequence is TGTGCCAGCAGGGGACAGAGAAGCCAGCCCCAGCATTTT.

The CDR3 is CASGGTGSRYGYTF. The CDR3 DNA reads TGTGCTAGTGGTGGGACAGGGTCGCGTTATGGCTACACCTTC. V is TRBV12-5 and J is TRBJ1-2, with 9 bases identical to TRBD1. With V trimmed by 5 bases and J by 5 bases, 6 bases remained unmatched. This CDR3 is 14 amino acids long. CDR1 is LGHNT and CDR2 is FRNRAP in the germline V gene.

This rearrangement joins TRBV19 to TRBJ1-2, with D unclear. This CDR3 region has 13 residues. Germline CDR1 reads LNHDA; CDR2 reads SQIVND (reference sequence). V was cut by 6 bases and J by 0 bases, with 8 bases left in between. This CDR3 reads CASRPNTNYGYTF. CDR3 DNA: TGTGCCAGTAGGCCCAACACTAACTATGGCTACACCTTC.

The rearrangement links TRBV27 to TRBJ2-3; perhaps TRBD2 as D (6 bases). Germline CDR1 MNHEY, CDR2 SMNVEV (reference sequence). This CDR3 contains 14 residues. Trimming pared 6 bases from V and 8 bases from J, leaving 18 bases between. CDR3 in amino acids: CASSVRLLGGTQYF. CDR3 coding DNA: TGTGCCAGCAGCGTCCGCCTATTGGGAGGTACGCAGTATTTT.